This TCR beta chain emerged from a study of CXCR3-negative and CXCR3-positive naive CD8 T cells (dated by TCRdb to between 2018 and 2021). Background for the entire study: In total, some 140 million TRB reads were obtained, which works out to roughly 1.5 +/- 0.3 million reads per library. Diversity and physicochemical repertoire analyses covered some eleven donors pooled from two independent experiments. For the TRBV-TRBJ cluster analysis, the naive subsets came from about 5 donors, while the memory cells came from 3 donors.

Points on this clonotype: Its cognate antigen has yet to be identified.

CDR1 is given as LGHDT and CDR2 as YNNKEL, both from the germline V gene (reference sequence). There are 14 amino acids in the CDR3, from cysteine to phenylalanine inclusive. No DNA appears here. General study outcomes and caveats: CXCR3 expression partially decreased after cryopreservation, so most assays used freshly isolated PBMCs. Both naive subsets had comparably high repertoire diversity, while memory CD8+ T cells had much lower repertoire diversity. Because surface CD5, which is linked to self-reactivity in mice, was comparable between the naive subsets, TCR interaction strength was also inferred from the physicochemical properties of TRB CDR3s. TRB CDR3s from CXCR3-positive naive cells showed higher hydrophobicity (lower Kidera factor 4), lower energy, and higher strength and volume indices than CXCR3-negative naive cells. Similar TRBV-TRBJ usage was shown by naive CXCR3-negative and CXCR3-positive cells from the same donor, whereas distinct patterns were shown by memory cells.

For each CD8+ T cell subset, flow sorting was done in triplicate, and some 300,000 cells per subset went directly into RLT lysis buffer. To exclude memory contaminants, naive CD8+ T cells were stringently defined as CD45RO-CCR7+CD27+CD95-. Standard density gradient centrifugation was used to isolate peripheral blood mononuclear cells from buffy coats. A FACSAria III was used to flow-sort naive CXCR3-negative and CXCR3-positive CD8+ T cells. Total RNA was extracted from sorted cells using an RNeasy Mini Kit. Sequencing used a NextSeq 550. The Human TCR Profiling Kit (MiLaboratory) was used to make UMI-labeled 5' RACE TRB cDNA libraries. cDNA synthesis used the entire amount of extracted RNA, and PCR amplification then used the entire amount of cDNA produced. Libraries were prepared in parallel with an identical number of PCR cycles. Per the source publication's procedure: About 50,000 +/- 10,000 unique UMI-labeled TRB cDNA molecules per library were extracted with MIGEC and MiXCR, with at least two reads per UMI required. On average, 40,000 +/- 10,000 functional in-frame TRB CDR3 nucleotide clonotypes lacking stop codons were found per library. After downsampling to 5000 UMI-labeled TRB molecules per sample, diversity metrics such as normalized Shannon-Wiener and Chao1 were calculated in VDJtools. VDJtools was used to calculate clonotype-size-weighted physicochemical properties of the central five CDR3 residues, namely interaction energy, strength, volume and Kidera factor 4. TCRdb reprocessed the reads, and each CDR3 protein sequence is entered once, without DNA. TCRdb's processing, not the authors', yielded these V and J calls. The table kept for this sample lists about 110,000 distinct CDR3 sequences. Jointly, the top ten make up 0.38% of the sample.

This TCR derives from a human donor in good health. Some clones in this sample may be carry-over from other donors' samples. The chain was built from TRBV3-1 and TRBJ2-5. Sequences were obtained from naive CXCR3+ CD8+ T cells from blood. The intended sense of this specimen's cell subset or site label: CD45RO-CCR7+CD27+CD95- naive CD8+ T cells expressing CXCR3 (TNR3+). The CDR3: CASSHPTETETQYF.